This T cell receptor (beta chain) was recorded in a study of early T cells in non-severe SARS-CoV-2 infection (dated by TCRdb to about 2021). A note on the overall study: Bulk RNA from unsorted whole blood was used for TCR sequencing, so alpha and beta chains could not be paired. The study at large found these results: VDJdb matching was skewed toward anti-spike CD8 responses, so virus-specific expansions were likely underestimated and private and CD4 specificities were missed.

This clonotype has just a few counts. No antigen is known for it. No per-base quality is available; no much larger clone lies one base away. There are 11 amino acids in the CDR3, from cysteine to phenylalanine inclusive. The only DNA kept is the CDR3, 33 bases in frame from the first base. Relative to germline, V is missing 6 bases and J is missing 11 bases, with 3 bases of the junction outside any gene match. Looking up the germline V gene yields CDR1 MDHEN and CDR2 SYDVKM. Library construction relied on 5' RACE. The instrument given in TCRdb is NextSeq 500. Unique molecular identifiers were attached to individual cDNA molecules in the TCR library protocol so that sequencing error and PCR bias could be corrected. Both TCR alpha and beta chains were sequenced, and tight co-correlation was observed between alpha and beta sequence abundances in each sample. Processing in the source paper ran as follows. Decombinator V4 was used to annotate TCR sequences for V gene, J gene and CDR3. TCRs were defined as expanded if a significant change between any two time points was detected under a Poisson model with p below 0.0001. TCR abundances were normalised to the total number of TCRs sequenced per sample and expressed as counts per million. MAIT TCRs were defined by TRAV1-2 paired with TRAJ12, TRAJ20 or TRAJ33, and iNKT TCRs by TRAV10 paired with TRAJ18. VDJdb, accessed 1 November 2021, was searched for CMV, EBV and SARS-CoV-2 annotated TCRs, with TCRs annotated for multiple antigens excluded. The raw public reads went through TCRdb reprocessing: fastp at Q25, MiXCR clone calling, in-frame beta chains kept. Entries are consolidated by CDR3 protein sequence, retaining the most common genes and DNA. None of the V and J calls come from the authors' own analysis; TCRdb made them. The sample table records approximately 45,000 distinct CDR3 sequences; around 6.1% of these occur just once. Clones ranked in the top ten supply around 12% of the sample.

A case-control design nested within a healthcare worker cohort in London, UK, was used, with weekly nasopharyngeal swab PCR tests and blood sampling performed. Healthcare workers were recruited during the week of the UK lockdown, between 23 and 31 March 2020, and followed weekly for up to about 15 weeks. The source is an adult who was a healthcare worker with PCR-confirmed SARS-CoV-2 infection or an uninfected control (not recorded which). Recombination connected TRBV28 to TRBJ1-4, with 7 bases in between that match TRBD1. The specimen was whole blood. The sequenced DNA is TGTGCCAGCAGCCTCAGGGGGAAACTGTTTTTT. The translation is CASSLRGKLFF.